Below are 10 T cell receptor beta chains sequenced from a single sample in a study of blood T cell repertoires in COVID-19 (dated by TCRdb to the early 2020s). Preparation of the library involved the immunoSEQ multiplex PCR assay. The source is immuneACCESS, and TCRdb retained only in-frame sequences with V and J called. Part of the clones is not carried over; for the studies checked, unresolved V genes explain less than half of this, and the remainder is unexplained. Recorded for this sample are 120,000 to 150,000 clones; about nine tenths of them occurred a single time. The top ten hold roughly 4% of the sample. Sequences were obtained from PBMCs or T cells enriched from blood (not recorded which). The source of these receptors is a woman aged 40 to 50 who had been exposed to COVID-19.

This rearrangement joins TRBV18 to TRBJ1-1; D perhaps matches TRBD1 (5 bases). Germline lookup yields CDR1 KGHSH and CDR2 LQKENI. V lost 2 bases and J lost 0, with 7 bases in between. This CDR3 spans 14 amino acids. CDR3 amino acids: CASSPGQMNTEAFF. The CDR3 nucleotides are TGTGCCAGCTCACCAGGACAAATGAACACTGAAGCTTTCTTT.

The chain couples TRBV6-4 to TRBJ2-1, with 10 positions matching TRBD2. The CDR3 length is 16 residues. Germline CDR1 reads MRHNA; CDR2 reads SNTAGT. Trimming at V came to 0 bases and at J to 7 bases, leaving 6 bases not matched to a gene. CDR3 loop: CASSDSPSGSFNEQFF. In DNA, the CDR3 is TGTGCCAGCAGTGACTCACCTAGCGGGAGTTTTAATGAGCAGTTCTTC.

This chain links TRBV5-6 with TRBJ2-7; perhaps TRBD1 as D (7 bases). Trimming shortened V by 4 bases and J by 2 bases, and 16 bases separated the two germline ends. Germline CDR1 reads SGHDT; CDR2 reads YYEEEE. The CDR3 is made up of 15 amino acids. Here the CDR3 DNA reads TGTGCCAGCAGCCGGAGGGGGACAGCCCCCTACGAGCAGTACTTC. Translated: CASSRRGTAPYEQYF.

The genes are TRBV19 and TRBJ2-1; D might be TRBD2 (6 bases). Trimming removed 3 bases at V and 9 bases at J, with 12 bases between. The CDR3 is 13 amino acids. CDR1 is LNHDA, CDR2 SQIVND, per germline (reference sequence). As DNA, the CDR3 is TGTGCCAGTAGTATTACCTCCGGGAGTGAGCAGTTCTTC. Its protein product is CASSITSGSEQFF.

This chain connects TRBV19 to TRBJ2-5, with 7 bases lining up with TRBD2. The V and J ends lost 3 bases and 5 bases, in that order; junction bases with no gene match: 9. Germline values: CDR1 LNHDA, CDR2 SQIVND (reference sequence). The CDR3 runs to 15 residues. This chain's CDR3 is CASSISGRVGETQYF. DNA of the CDR3: TGTGCCAGTAGTATTAGTGGGAGGGTTGGGGAGACCCAGTACTTC.

CDR3 sequence (DNA): TGCGCCAGCAGCTCGGGGGGAGCCAGGGATGAAAAACTGTTTTTT. Amino acids: CASSSGGARDEKLFF. V and J are TRBV5-1 and TRBJ1-4; weak D call: TRBD1 (5 bases). Trimming took 3 bases from V and 6 from J, leaving 15 bases between them. The germline gives CDR1 SGHRS, CDR2 YFSETQ. This CDR3 has 15 amino acids.

This clone was seen many times. V usage is TRBV19 and J usage is TRBJ2-7; no clear D. V was trimmed by 3 bases and J by 2 bases, leaving 11 bases between them. The CDR3 is made up of 14 amino acids. The germline gives CDR1 LNHDA, CDR2 SQIVND (reference sequence). This CDR3 is CASSIGSPPYEQYF. CDR3 bases: TGTGCCAGTAGTATCGGGTCGCCTCCCTACGAGCAGTACTTC.

This clone was counted between two and nine times. The gene calls are TRBV27 and TRBJ2-7, with unresolved D. V lost 5 bases and J 7 bases, leaving 18 bases between the germline ends. Germline V gene sequence: CDR1 MNHEY, CDR2 SMNVEV (reference sequence). The CDR3 runs 14 residues. In nucleotides, the CDR3 is TGTGCCAGCAGTCCCTCTCTTATAAAGACAGAGCAGTACTTC. Protein sequence: CASSPSLIKTEQYF.

This clone was observed a few times. The rearrangement links TRBV19 to TRBJ2-2; 10 nucleotides agree with TRBD2. Germline V CDR1 and CDR2: LNHDA, SQIVND (reference sequence). The CDR3 has 15 amino acids. V was pared by 5 bases and J by 1 base, with 1 base of the junction left unmatched. The CDR3 sequence: CASSASGRNTGELFF. CDR3 DNA sequence: TGTGCCAGTAGTGCTAGCGGGAGGAACACCGGGGAGCTGTTTTTT.

J is TRBJ1-1 and V is TRBV6-1; D perhaps matches TRBD1 (5 bases). The V end lost 2 bases, the J end lost 8 bases, and 18 bases lay between the germline ends. The germline CDR1 and CDR2 sequences are MNHNS and SASEGT. This CDR3 has 15 residues. CDR3 in DNA: TGTGCCAGCAGTGAATCTTTCGTGGGGCCCGAAGAAGCTTTCTTT. Encoded protein: CASSESFVGPEEAFF.